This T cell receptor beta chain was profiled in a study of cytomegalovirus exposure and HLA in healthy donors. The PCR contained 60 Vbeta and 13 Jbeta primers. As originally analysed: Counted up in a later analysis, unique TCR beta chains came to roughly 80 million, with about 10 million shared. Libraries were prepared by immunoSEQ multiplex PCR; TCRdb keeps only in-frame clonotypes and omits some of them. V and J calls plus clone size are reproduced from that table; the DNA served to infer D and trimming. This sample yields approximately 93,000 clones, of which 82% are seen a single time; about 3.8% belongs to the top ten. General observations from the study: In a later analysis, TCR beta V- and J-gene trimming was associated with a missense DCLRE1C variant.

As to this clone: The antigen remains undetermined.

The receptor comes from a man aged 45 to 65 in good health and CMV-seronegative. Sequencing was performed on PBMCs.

CDR3 protein: CASSQAGITYEQYF. The DNA of the CDR3 is TGTGCCAGCAGCCAAGCCGGGATCACCTACGAGCAGTACTTC. The chain has TRBV4-2 and TRBJ2-7; weak D call: TRBD2 (5 bases). Trimming left V 1 base short and J 2 bases short, with 9 bases between. The CDR3 length is 14 residues. Germline V gene lookup returns CDR1 LGHNA and CDR2 YNFKEQ.